This TCR beta chain was recorded in a study of blood T cell repertoires in COVID-19. Overall study: The origin of the acute and convalescent COVID-19 samples was the United States, Italy and Spain. Nucleic acid was either cDNA or gDNA, and it came from T cells, B-cell-depleted T cells, or PBMCs.

Seattle cases were enrolled at active infection and followed longitudinally. In the source study's methods: By means of reference gene primer amplification, nucleated cell counts were estimated. Sequencing was performed with immunoSEQ multiplex PCR; in TCRdb, only in-frame clones are kept and a portion is missing. Clone size and the V and J calls come from that table; the DNA yielded D and trimming. The sample has about 230,000 clones; 70% to 90% are singletons. Trimming removed 3 bases from V and 4 bases from J, with 7 bases in between. The CDR3 spans 13 residues. The TCR originated in a man aged 45 to 65 with COVID-19, enrolled during active disease. This rearrangement joins TRBV12-3 or TRBV12-4 to TRBJ1-5; the D is unclear. Specimen: peripheral blood. CDR3 region: CASSLEENQPQHF. For the CDR3, the DNA is TGTGCCAGCAGTTTGGAGGAGAATCAGCCCCAGCATTTT.